The rows below give T cell receptor beta chains drawn from one sample of a study of T cells expressing NK-cell markers. TCRdb reprocessed the 5' RACE reads and reports one entry per CDR3 protein, with no DNA. The data include 400,000 to 450,000 distinct CDR3 sequences; the top ten clones carry roughly 7.2%. Sequenced: blood T cells: a sorted CD56 or NKG2C T cell subset, CD4+ or CD8+ T cells, or bulk PBMC T cells (not recorded which). These receptors were obtained from a woman aged 18-70 years in good health. The CDR3 runs from the conserved cysteine through the conserved F or W. Fields, in order: V gene, J gene, CDR3 protein.

v_gene: TRBV12-5; j_gene: TRBJ1-1; CDR3aa: CASGLVLGGEAFF
v_gene: TRBV20-1; j_gene: TRBJ1-1; CDR3aa: CSAREGEYKAFF
v_gene: TRBV12-3/TRBV12-4; j_gene: TRBJ2-1; CDR3aa: CASSLAPVGNEQFF
v_gene: TRBV12-3/TRBV12-4; j_gene: TRBJ2-1; CDR3aa: CASSLAGGRANEQFF
v_gene: TRBV20-1; j_gene: TRBJ2-7; CDR3aa: CSARSGRAPYEQYF
v_gene: TRBV10-2; j_gene: TRBJ2-7; CDR3aa: CASTGSDTSYEQYF
v_gene: TRBV12-3/TRBV12-4; j_gene: TRBJ2-1; CDR3aa: CASRPGAPRYNEQFF
v_gene: TRBV19; j_gene: TRBJ2-1; CDR3aa: CASRALDRDNNEQFF
v_gene: TRBV6-5; j_gene: TRBJ1-2; CDR3aa: CASRNSGTGGGGYTF
v_gene: TRBV2; j_gene: TRBJ1-6; CDR3aa: CASSADRGLWDSPLHF
v_gene: TRBV6-4; j_gene: TRBJ2-2; CDR3aa: CASRGQVHTGELFF
v_gene: TRBV7-9; j_gene: TRBJ2-3; CDR3aa: CASSLGGPPTDAQYF
v_gene: TRBV20-1; j_gene: TRBJ1-6; CDR3aa: CSASVGGIGSPLHF
v_gene: TRBV11-2; j_gene: TRBJ2-7; CDR3aa: CASSLGTGAGFYEQYF
v_gene: TRBV5-1; j_gene: TRBJ2-3; CDR3aa: CASRPLTGSTDTQYF
v_gene: TRBV7-9; j_gene: TRBJ2-6; CDR3aa: CASSFIGFGANVLTF
v_gene: TRBV18; j_gene: TRBJ2-7; CDR3aa: CASSPSLGRGYEQYF
v_gene: TRBV29-1; j_gene: TRBJ2-1; CDR3aa: CSVEAQLRGEQFF
v_gene: TRBV7-2; j_gene: TRBJ2-1; CDR3aa: CASSGRQRSSYNEQFF
v_gene: TRBV5-1; j_gene: TRBJ2-1; CDR3aa: CASKRQGGTYNEQFF
v_gene: TRBV12-3/TRBV12-4; j_gene: TRBJ1-3; CDR3aa: CASRSIRGGPGNTIYF
v_gene: TRBV29-1; j_gene: TRBJ2-7; CDR3aa: CSVEDGRVEQYF
v_gene: TRBV5-1; j_gene: TRBJ1-2; CDR3aa: CASSLGWHWNYGYTF
v_gene: TRBV20-1; j_gene: TRBJ2-2; CDR3aa: CSARDYTGAPNTGELFF
v_gene: TRBV20-1; j_gene: TRBJ2-2; CDR3aa: CSAPRAGNTGELFF
v_gene: TRBV5-1; j_gene: TRBJ2-3; CDR3aa: CASSFEPGGYTDTQYF
v_gene: TRBV27; j_gene: TRBJ2-5; CDR3aa: CASSLSIRRGETQYF
v_gene: TRBV4-3; j_gene: TRBJ1-1; CDR3aa: CASSQDLSGVGEEAFF
v_gene: TRBV7-2; j_gene: TRBJ2-7; CDR3aa: CASRPKVAGTYEQYF
v_gene: TRBV6-1; j_gene: TRBJ2-1; CDR3aa: CASRDFQGESSYNEQFF
v_gene: TRBV6-5; j_gene: TRBJ2-7; CDR3aa: CASSSYNSYEQYF
v_gene: TRBV27; j_gene: TRBJ1-2; CDR3aa: CASSLWDSPAEGYTF
v_gene: TRBV12-3/TRBV12-4; j_gene: TRBJ1-4; CDR3aa: CASKPDTSNEKLFF
v_gene: TRBV27; j_gene: TRBJ1-2; CDR3aa: CASSRGQGRGYTF
v_gene: TRBV28; j_gene: TRBJ2-3; CDR3aa: CASRGGGGPDTQYF
v_gene: TRBV6-5; j_gene: TRBJ2-4; CDR3aa: CASSYKAQGALAKNIQYF
v_gene: TRBV11-1; j_gene: TRBJ1-6; CDR3aa: CASSLDPFSPLHF
v_gene: TRBV5-1; j_gene: TRBJ2-3; CDR3aa: CASSSGTSGEDTQYF
v_gene: TRBV4-1; j_gene: TRBJ1-2; CDR3aa: CASSPQGPYYGYTF
v_gene: TRBV7-9; j_gene: TRBJ1-5; CDR3aa: CASSSRGTGENQPQHF
v_gene: TRBV10-3; j_gene: TRBJ1-1; CDR3aa: CAISDISMNTEAFF
v_gene: TRBV7-2; j_gene: TRBJ1-6; CDR3aa: CASSLIIGSPLHF
v_gene: TRBV7-2; j_gene: TRBJ1-2; CDR3aa: CASFAWGQARNYGYTF
v_gene: TRBV4-3; j_gene: TRBJ2-7; CDR3aa: CASSQVLGDRYEQYF
v_gene: TRBV7-2; j_gene: TRBJ1-1; CDR3aa: CAIGRTMNTEAFF
v_gene: TRBV27; j_gene: TRBJ1-1; CDR3aa: CASSFGVLGEAFF
v_gene: TRBV6-1; j_gene: TRBJ2-6; CDR3aa: CASSEGSSSGANVLTF
v_gene: TRBV24-1; j_gene: TRBJ2-1; CDR3aa: CATSEAGRPTQFF
v_gene: TRBV6-1; j_gene: TRBJ2-3; CDR3aa: CASISGGAVDTQYF
v_gene: TRBV12-3/TRBV12-4; j_gene: TRBJ2-1; CDR3aa: CASSYLDYRNEQFF
v_gene: TRBV6-5; j_gene: TRBJ1-3; CDR3aa: CASSYRAGSGNTIYF
v_gene: TRBV19; j_gene: TRBJ2-2; CDR3aa: CASSIPDRGYTGELFF
v_gene: TRBV5-6; j_gene: TRBJ2-5; CDR3aa: CASSPLSGGPAETQYF
v_gene: TRBV28; j_gene: TRBJ2-2; CDR3aa: CASSVPVGGGNTGELFF
v_gene: TRBV6-1; j_gene: TRBJ2-5; CDR3aa: CASASWAGETQYF
v_gene: TRBV5-4; j_gene: TRBJ2-1; CDR3aa: CASSLTRPVGNEQFF
v_gene: TRBV27; j_gene: TRBJ1-2; CDR3aa: CASSFSTTFRDGYGYTF
v_gene: TRBV10-3; j_gene: TRBJ2-7; CDR3aa: CAISDSGLAATYEQYF
v_gene: TRBV5-1; j_gene: TRBJ2-3; CDR3aa: CASSEGASTDTQYF
v_gene: TRBV27; j_gene: TRBJ2-1; CDR3aa: CASSLAGASYNEQFF